Following are 7 T cell receptor beta chains from one sample sequenced in a study of blood T cell repertoires in COVID-19. Measured with immunoSEQ multiplex PCR; TCRdb has only the in-frame clones, and not every one. The sample has 250,000 to 350,000 clones, roughly nine tenths seen once. Specimen: PBMCs or T cells enriched from blood (not recorded which). These TCRs come from a woman in her twenties or thirties who had recovered from COVID-19.

The chain links TRBV28 to TRBJ1-1; D is unresolved. This CDR3 region has 10 residues. The germline gives CDR1 MDHEN, CDR2 SYDVKM. V shed 6 bases and J shed 7 bases, with 6 bases lying between them. The CDR3 DNA follows: TGTGCCAGCAGGCGGGATGAAGCTTTCTTT. Its translation is CASRRDEAFF.

This clone was seen many times. The V and J genes are TRBV30 and TRBJ2-7; D not certain. The V end lost 3 bases, the J end lost 1 base, and 7 bases lay between the germline ends. Germline loops: CDR1 GTSNPN, CDR2 SVGIG (reference sequence). This CDR3 has 12 residues. The CDR3 DNA reads TGTGCCTGGAGGGCAGGATCCTACGAGCAGTACTTC. Its translation: CAWRAGSYEQYF.

The V call is TRBV5-1, the J call TRBJ1-2, with D perhaps matching TRBD1 (5 bases). CDR1 SGHRS and CDR2 YFSETQ come from the germline V gene. This CDR3 spans 15 amino acids. Trimming shortened V by 0 bases and J by 2 bases, and 11 bases separated the two germline ends. The CDR3 DNA reads TGCGCCAGCAGCTTGGGTCAGGGACTGAACTATGGCTACACCTTC. This gives the protein CASSLGQGLNYGYTF.

The chain combines TRBV29-1 with TRBJ2-5; TRBD2 matches at 7 bases. Germline lookup yields CDR1 SQVTM and CDR2 ANQGSEA. V was pared by 6 bases and J by 3 bases, with 16 bases of the junction left unmatched. The CDR3 extends over 16 amino acids. CDR3: CSVLPGGRGRKETQYF. The DNA for the CDR3 is TGCAGCGTGCTGCCCGGGGGGAGGGGACGGAAAGAGACCCAGTACTTC.

This clone occurred a few times. The same CDR3 also results from other DNA sequences found in this sample. V and J are TRBV5-1 and TRBJ2-1; the D gene is possibly TRBD1 (6 bases). From germline, CDR1 is SGHRS and CDR2 YFSETQ. This CDR3 region has 15 residues. V gave up 0 bases and J gave up 2 bases, with 9 bases separating them. This chain's CDR3 is CASSLGDTTYNEQFF. The DNA of the CDR3 is TGCGCCAGCAGCTTGGGGGACACTACCTACAATGAGCAGTTCTTC.

The rearrangement uses TRBV9 and TRBJ1-1, with TRBD1 identical over 7 bases. The germline V gene has CDR1 SGDLS and CDR2 YYNGEE. This CDR3 has 13 residues. The J segment lost 5 bases and the V segment lost 4 bases, leaving 5 bases of the junction unmatched. The CDR3 loop is CASSPGTATEAFF. The CDR3 nucleotides are TGTGCCAGCAGCCCGGGGACAGCGACTGAAGCTTTCTTT.

As for this clone: Other nucleotide sequences from this sample produce the same CDR3. V is TRBV3-1 (or the pseudogene TRBV3-2) and J is TRBJ1-1; TRBD1 is a possible D gene (6 bases). CDR1 and CDR2 (germline): LGHDT, YNNKEL (reference sequence). The CDR3 consists of 12 residues. V gave up 4 bases and J gave up 5 bases, with 8 bases separating them. CDR3: CASSRRGTEAFF. Here the CDR3 DNA reads TGTGCCAGCAGCCGCAGGGGTACTGAAGCTTTCTTT.